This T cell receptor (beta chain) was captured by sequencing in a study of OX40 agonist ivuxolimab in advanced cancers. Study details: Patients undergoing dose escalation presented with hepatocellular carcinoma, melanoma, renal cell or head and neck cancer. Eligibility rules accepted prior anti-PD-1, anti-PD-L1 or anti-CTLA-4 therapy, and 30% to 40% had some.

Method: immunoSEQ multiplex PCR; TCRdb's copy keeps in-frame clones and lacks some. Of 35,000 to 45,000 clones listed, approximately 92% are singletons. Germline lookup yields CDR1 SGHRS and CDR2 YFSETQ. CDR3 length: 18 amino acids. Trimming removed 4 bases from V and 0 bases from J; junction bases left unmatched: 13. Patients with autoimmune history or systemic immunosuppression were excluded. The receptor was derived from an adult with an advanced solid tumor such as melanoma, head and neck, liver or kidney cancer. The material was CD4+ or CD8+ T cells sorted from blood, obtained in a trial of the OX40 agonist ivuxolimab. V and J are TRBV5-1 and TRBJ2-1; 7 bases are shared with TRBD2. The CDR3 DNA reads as TGCGCCAGCAGCGTCTCCAAGGTAGCGGGTCCCTCCTACAATGAGCAGTTCTTC. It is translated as CASSVSKVAGPSYNEQFF.